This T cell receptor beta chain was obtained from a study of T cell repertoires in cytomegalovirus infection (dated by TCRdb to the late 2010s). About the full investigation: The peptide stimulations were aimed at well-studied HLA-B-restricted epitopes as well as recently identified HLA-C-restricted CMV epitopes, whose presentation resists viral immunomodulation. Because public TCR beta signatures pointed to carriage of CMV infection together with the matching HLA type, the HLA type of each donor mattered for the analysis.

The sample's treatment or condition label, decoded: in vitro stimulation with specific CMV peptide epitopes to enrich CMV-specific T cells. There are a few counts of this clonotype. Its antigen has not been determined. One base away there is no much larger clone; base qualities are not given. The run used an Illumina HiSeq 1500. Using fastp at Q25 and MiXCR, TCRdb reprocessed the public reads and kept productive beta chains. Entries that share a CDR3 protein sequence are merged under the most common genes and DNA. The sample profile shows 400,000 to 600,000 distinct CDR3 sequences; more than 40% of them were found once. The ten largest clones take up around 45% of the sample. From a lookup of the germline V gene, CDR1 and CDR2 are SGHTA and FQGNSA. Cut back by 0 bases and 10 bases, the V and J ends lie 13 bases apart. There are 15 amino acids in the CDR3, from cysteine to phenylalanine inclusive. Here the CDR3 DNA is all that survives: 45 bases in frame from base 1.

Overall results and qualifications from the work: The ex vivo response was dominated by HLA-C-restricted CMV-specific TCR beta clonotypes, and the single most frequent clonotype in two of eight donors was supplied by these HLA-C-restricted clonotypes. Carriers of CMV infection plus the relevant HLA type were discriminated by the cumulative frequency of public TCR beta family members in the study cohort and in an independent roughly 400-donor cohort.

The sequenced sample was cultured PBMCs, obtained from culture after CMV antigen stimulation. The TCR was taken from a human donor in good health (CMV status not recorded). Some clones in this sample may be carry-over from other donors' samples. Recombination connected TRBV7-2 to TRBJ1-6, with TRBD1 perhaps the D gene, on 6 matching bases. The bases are TGTGCCAGCAGCTTAGCGGGGCCCCAGGGGTCACCCCTCCACTTT. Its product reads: CASSLAGPQGSPLHF.